A selection of T cell receptor beta chains follows, all from one sample in a study of regulatory and conventional T cells in RAG deficiency. TCRdb's copy holds only in-frame clones and misses some; the assay was immunoSEQ multiplex PCR. The table lists tens of thousands of clones, more than 80% of them singletons. These sequences were also reported in another study, on regulatory T cells.

The sequencing sample was made of CD8+ T cells sorted from blood. The receptors originated from a human donor in good health. Each CDR3 is given with its conserved first and last residue. The D gene is left open where the match is weak. Clone size is given for some rows only: seen once, a few or many times, or a class if the clone is expanded.

NA,TRBJ2-3,TRBV7-2,NA,CASSLALGLSTDTQYF,TGTGCCAGCAGCTTAGCTTTAGGACTTAGCACAGATACGCAGTATTTT
NA,TRBJ2-5,TRBV7-3,NA,CASSSSGSETQYF,TGTGCCAGCAGCTCTTCGGGATCAGAGACCCAGTACTTC
NA,TRBJ1-4,TRBV28,NA,CASRLPGGGEKLFF,TGTGCCAGCAGATTGCCCGGTGGGGGGGAAAAACTGTTTTTT
few,TRBJ1-2,TRBV5-6,TRBD1,CASSSTPPRDREDYGYTF,TGTGCCAGCAGTTCAACCCCCCCCCGGGACAGGGAGGACTATGGCTACACCTTC
NA,TRBJ2-5,TRBV28,NA,CASSIRTSGETQYF,TGTGCCAGCAGTATTAGAACTAGTGGCGAGACCCAGTACTTC
NA,TRBJ1-2,TRBV2,NA,CASSEGWDYGYTF,TGTGCCAGCAGTGAAGGGTGGGACTATGGCTACACCTTC
NA,TRBJ1-1,TRBV7-3,NA,CASSPGGADTEAFF,TGTGCCAGCAGCCCTGGGGGCGCGGACACTGAAGCTTTCTTT
NA,TRBJ1-5,TRBV2,NA,CASSERRTLRGSNQPQHF,TGTGCCAGCAGTGAACGTCGGACACTCCGGGGAAGCAATCAGCCCCAGCATTTT
NA,TRBJ2-1,TRBV19,NA,CASRRDNEQFF,TGTGCCAGTAGGAGGGACAATGAGCAGTTCTTC
NA,TRBJ1-2,TRBV7-9,NA,CASSLAQRTQANYGYTF,TGTGCCAGCAGCTTAGCCCAACGGACGCAAGCTAACTATGGCTACACCTTC
NA,TRBJ2-3,TRBV29-1,TRBD1,CSVDGTGGLTDTQYF,TGCAGCGTTGATGGGACAGGGGGCTTAACAGATACGCAGTATTTT
NA,TRBJ2-7,TRBV14,NA,CASSQRGESLYEQYF,TGTGCCAGCAGCCAGAGGGGAGAGAGCCTCTACGAGCAGTACTTC
once,TRBJ1-5,TRBV2,TRBD1,CASIRGQGDQPQHF,TGTGCCAGCATCAGGGGACAGGGGGATCAGCCCCAGCATTTT
NA,TRBJ2-1,TRBV2,TRBD2,CASRATSGGAYNEQFF,TGTGCCAGCAGAGCTACTAGCGGGGGGGCCTACAATGAGCAGTTCTTC
NA,TRBJ2-1,TRBV5-8,NA,CASSTDRRTYNEQFF,TGTGCCAGCAGCACCGACAGGCGAACCTACAATGAGCAGTTCTTC
NA,TRBJ1-1,TRBV5-1,NA,CASSLAEGREAFF,TGCGCCAGCAGCTTGGCCGAGGGCAGGGAAGCTTTCTTT
NA,TRBJ1-1,TRBV19,NA,CASSLTGSPNTEAFF,TGTGCCAGTAGTCTCACCGGGTCCCCTAACACTGAAGCTTTCTTT
NA,TRBJ2-1,TRBV28,NA,CASSLVGNEQFF,TGTGCCAGCAGTTTAGTGGGGAATGAGCAGTTCTTC
NA,TRBJ1-6,TRBV5-6,NA,CASSLGARDSYNSPLHF,TGTGCCAGCAGCTTGGGCGCAAGGGACTCCTATAATTCACCCCTCCACTTT
NA,TRBJ1-1,TRBV5-6,NA,CASSPLGAGGTEAFF,TGTGCCAGCAGCCCGTTGGGGGCCGGAGGCACTGAAGCTTTCTTT
NA,TRBJ1-3,TRBV6-9,NA,CASSEEMATGNTIYF,TGTGCCAGCAGTGAAGAGATGGCGACTGGAAACACCATATATTTT
NA,TRBJ1-4,TRBV6-5,NA,CASSPNAEKLFF,TGTGCCAGCAGTCCGAACGCGGAAAAACTGTTTTTT
NA,TRBJ1-1,TRBV27,NA,CASSLQGGTEAFF,TGTGCCAGCAGTTTGCAGGGAGGGACTGAAGCTTTCTTT
NA,TRBJ2-7,TRBV27,NA,CASSSQGYEQYF,TGTGCCAGCAGTTCACAGGGTTACGAGCAGTACTTC
NA,TRBJ1-2,TRBV5-6,NA,CASSMDGRANYGYTF,TGTGCCAGCAGCATGGACGGCAGGGCTAACTATGGCTACACCTTC
NA,TRBJ2-1,TRBV7-8,TRBD2,CASSAGTMHEQFF,TGTGCCAGCAGCGCCGGGACTATGCATGAGCAGTTCTTC
NA,TRBJ2-5,TRBV27,NA,CASSLGKGGETQYF,TGTGCCAGCAGTTTAGGGAAGGGCGGAGAGACCCAGTACTTC
NA,TRBJ1-4,TRBV7-8,NA,CASSLTTPATNEKLFF,TGTGCCAGCAGCTTAACGACTCCCGCAACTAATGAAAAACTGTTTTTT
NA,TRBJ1-1,TRBV14,NA,CASSQDWYTEAFF,TGTGCCAGCAGCCAAGATTGGTACACTGAAGCTTTCTTT
NA,TRBJ2-1,TRBV29-1,NA,CSVHIYNEQFF,TGCAGCGTCCATATCTACAATGAGCAGTTCTTC
NA,TRBJ2-2,TRBV9,TRBD1,CASSASQDGQGVVDTGELFF,TGTGCCAGCAGCGCCTCCCAAGACGGACAGGGGGTGGTGGACACCGGGGAGCTGTTTTTT
NA,TRBJ1-1,TRBV30,NA,CAWSTGGNTEAFF,TGTGCCTGGAGTACAGGTGGTAACACTGAAGCTTTCTTT
NA,TRBJ2-7,TRBV5-1,NA,CASSSGKEQYF,TGCGCCAGCAGCTCAGGGAAAGAGCAGTACTTC
NA,TRBJ2-3,TRBV11-2,TRBD2,CASSRGSGHTDTQYF,TGTGCCAGCAGCCGCGGGAGCGGTCACACAGATACGCAGTATTTT
NA,TRBJ1-1,TRBV6-5,NA,CASSYPGPTEAFF,TGTGCCAGCAGTTACCCCGGACCCACTGAAGCTTTCTTT
NA,TRBJ2-3,TRBV29-1,TRBD1,CSVEAGRGQTDTQYF,TGCAGCGTTGAAGCGGGCAGGGGACAGACAGATACGCAGTATTTT
NA,TRBJ1-1,TRBV6-5,TRBD1,CASSRTGPNTEAFF,TGTGCCAGCAGCAGGACAGGACCGAACACTGAAGCTTTCTTT
NA,TRBJ2-7,TRBV5-6,NA,CASSLAGDDYEQYF,TGTGCCAGCAGCTTAGCAGGGGACGACTACGAGCAGTACTTC
NA,TRBJ2-5,TRBV11-3,NA,CASSPRDSKETQYF,TGTGCCAGCAGCCCCCGGGACTCCAAAGAGACCCAGTACTTC
NA,TRBJ2-7,TRBV5-1,NA,CASSLTTGPYEQYF,TGCGCCAGCAGCTTAACTACAGGGCCCTACGAGCAGTACTTC
NA,TRBJ2-6,TRBV7-6,NA,CASSLGGTGANVLTF,TGTGCCAGCAGCCTTGGGGGTACTGGGGCCAACGTCCTGACTTTC
NA,TRBJ2-7,TRBV19,NA,CASSIWAGLETYEQYF,TGTGCCAGTAGTATATGGGCAGGACTTGAAACCTACGAGCAGTACTTC
NA,TRBJ2-1,TRBV15,TRBD2,CATSTRSPPGLAYNEQFF,TGTGCCACCAGCACCCGGTCCCCACCGGGACTAGCCTACAATGAGCAGTTCTTC
NA,TRBJ1-5,TRBV18,NA,CASSPRGADQPQHF,TGTGCCAGCTCACCACGGGGGGCAGATCAGCCCCAGCATTTT
few,TRBJ1-4,TRBV28,NA,CASRSSADEKLFF,TGTGCCAGCAGATCCTCGGCGGATGAAAAACTGTTTTTT
NA,TRBJ1-5,TRBV15,NA,CATSRDYREEQPQHF,TGTGCCACCAGCAGAGATTATCGGGAGGAACAGCCCCAGCATTTT
NA,TRBJ2-3,TRBV12-2,NA,CASRLGLSTSTDTQYF,TGTGCAAGTCGCTTAGGGCTCAGTACTAGCACAGATACGCAGTATTTT
once,TRBJ1-5,TRBV28,NA,CASRSEGRPQHF,TGTGCCAGCAGGAGCGAAGGTCGACCCCAGCATTTT
NA,TRBJ1-5,TRBV5-1,NA,CASSLDGNQPQHF,TGCGCCAGCAGCTTGGATGGGAATCAGCCCCAGCATTTT
NA,TRBJ1-1,TRBV9,NA,CASSVDPATFSDMNTEAFF,TGTGCCAGCAGCGTAGACCCCGCGACGTTTTCAGACATGAACACTGAAGCTTTCTTT